The 29 T cell receptor beta chains in this list originate from one sample, sequenced in a study of T cells in Graves' hyperthyroidism and ophthalmopathy. RNA transcripts provided the source from which TCR beta CDR3 regions were amplified. The primer set for the first-round RT-PCR of the TCR CDR3 was HTBI. TCRdb passed the multiplex PCR reads through MiXCR, listing each CDR3 protein once. Of roughly 600,000 distinct CDR3 sequences listed, about 14% are singletons. Sequenced: blood. These receptor sequences come from a woman aged 45 to 65 with Graves' ophthalmopathy.

This clonotype was seen repeatedly, ten times or more. The V and J genes are TRBV6-1 and TRBJ2-5; 14 bases align to TRBD2. The germline gives CDR1 MNHNS, CDR2 SASEGT. V lost 5 bases to trimming and J lost 1 base; unmatched junction nucleotides: 12. This CDR3 is 19 amino acids long. The CDR3 DNA reads TGTGCCAGCAGTTACCCCGGGACTAGCGGGAGAGGGGCCCAAGAGACCCAGTACTTC. It translates to CASSYPGTSGRGAQETQYF.

A few counts support this clonotype. J is TRBJ1-1 and V is TRBV19; no firm D call. V gave up 5 bases and J gave up 4 bases, with 14 bases separating them. The CDR3 has 14 amino acids. The V gene's germline CDR1 is LNHDA and CDR2 SQIVND (reference sequence). The CDR3 is CASSPDPAGTEAFF. The CDR3 DNA reads as TGTGCCAGTAGTCCGGATCCGGCGGGCACTGAAGCTTTCTTT.

In this sample, this clonotype turned up a few times. The chain recombines TRBV28 with TRBJ1-2, with unresolved D. V was shortened by 5 bases and J by 8 bases, with 12 bases between the two germline ends. The CDR3 covers 12 residues. Germline V gene data show CDR1 as MDHEN and CDR2 as SYDVKM. This CDR3 reads CASSPPGMGYTF. The CDR3, as DNA: TGTGCCAGCAGTCCTCCCGGGATGGGCTACACCTTC.

The chain has TRBV20-1 and TRBJ2-7; TRBD2 matches 10 bases. J gave up 6 bases and V 7 bases, and 15 bases lay outside the gene matches. CDR3 length: 15 residues. Per the germline V gene, CDR1 is DFQATT and CDR2 is SNEGSKA (reference sequence). The CDR3 loop is CSVTSGIHRSPEQYF. CDR3 DNA sequence: TGCAGTGTAACTAGCGGGATCCACCGAAGTCCCGAGCAGTACTTC.

A few counts support this clonotype. The chain combines TRBV19 with TRBJ2-2; D may match TRBD1 or TRBD2 (5 bases each). V was pared by 0 bases and J by 3 bases, with 14 bases between. The CDR3 is made up of 17 amino acids. Looked up from germline, CDR1 is LNHDA and CDR2 is SQIVND (reference sequence). The CDR3 here is CASSIDPGTTYTGELFF. CDR3 in DNA: TGTGCCAGTAGTATAGATCCCGGGACCACCTACACCGGGGAGCTGTTTTTT.

There are many counts of this clonotype. The chain employs TRBV3-1 and TRBJ1-4, with D hard to call. The germline V and J ends were trimmed by 0 bases and 3 bases, with 14 bases remaining between them. Germline CDR1 LGHDT, CDR2 YNNKEL (reference sequence). CDR3 length: 17 residues. CDR3 coding DNA: TGTGCCAGCAGCCAAGATTTTGCGACGAGGGCTAATGAAAAACTGTTTTTT. Translated: CASSQDFATRANEKLFF.

This clonotype was counted a few times. CDR3 residues: CASFLEAGQNNNEQFF. The CDR3 nucleotides read TGTGCCAGCTTCCTCGAGGCCGGACAGAATAACAATGAGCAGTTCTTC. The V call is TRBV2, the J call TRBJ2-1; a weak D match, TRBD1 (6 bases). Per the germline V gene, CDR1 is SNHLY and CDR2 is FYNNEI. This CDR3 spans 16 amino acids. V lost 8 bases and J 5 bases, leaving 22 bases between the germline ends.

The chain carries TRBV6-1 and TRBJ1-5; 7 positions agree with TRBD1. Germline CDR1 is MNHNS and CDR2 is SASEGT. The V gene end was trimmed by 5 bases and the J gene end by 2 bases; junction bases not matched to a gene: 12. The CDR3 loop spans 17 amino acids. The CDR3 DNA reads as TGTGCCAGCAGTACACCCCCCACAGGGGTGGGCAATCAGCCCCAGCATTTT. As protein: CASSTPPTGVGNQPQHF.

This clonotype was picked up a small number of times. The chain combines TRBV25-1 with TRBJ2-4; perhaps TRBD1 as D (5 bases). Germline V gene data show CDR1 as MGHDK and CDR2 as SYGVNS. V dropped 2 bases and J dropped 1 base, with 9 bases sitting between them. There are 15 residues in the CDR3. This CDR3 is CASSEGAAAKNIQYF. CDR3 DNA: TGTGCCAGCAGTGAAGGGGCGGCGGCCAAAAACATTCAGTACTTC.

This clonotype was seen ten or more times. The chain carries TRBV7-9 and TRBJ2-1, with 9 bases lining up with TRBD2. The J segment lost 2 bases and the V segment lost 1 base, leaving 6 bases of the junction unmatched. The CDR3 has 17 amino acids. Germline CDR1 and CDR2: SEHNR and FQNEAQ (reference sequence). CDR3 amino acids: CASSLGALAGTYNEQFF. The CDR3 bases are TGTGCCAGCAGCTTAGGAGCCCTAGCGGGGACCTACAATGAGCAGTTCTTC.

This chain uses TRBV4-1 with TRBJ1-5; 7 bases fit TRBD1. This CDR3 is built from 15 residues. J lost 7 bases, V lost 1 base, and 7 bases had no gene match. Germline V gene lookup returns CDR1 MGHRA and CDR2 YSYEKL. The CDR3 DNA reads as TGCGCCAGCAGCCAAGTGGAAGGGGGCCGGCAGCCCCAGCATTTT. Translated: CASSQVEGGRQPQHF.

CDR3 nucleotides: TGTGCCAGCAGTTTATTCCCTAGCGGGAGACTCCACGAGCAGTACTTC. Residues: CASSLFPSGRLHEQYF. The chain is built from TRBV28 and TRBJ2-7; 10 nucleotides match TRBD2. The CDR3 consists of 16 residues. The V gene's germline CDR1 is MDHEN and CDR2 SYDVKM. J lost 5 bases, V lost 1 base, and 8 bases had no gene match.

This clonotype was seen at least ten times. The V and J genes are TRBV20-1 and TRBJ2-5; 11 bases agree with TRBD2. This CDR3 has 14 amino acids. Germline CDR1 and CDR2: DFQATT and SNEGSKA (reference sequence). J gave up 5 bases and V 5 bases, and 7 bases lay outside the gene matches. This CDR3 is CSAATSGKMETQYF. The CDR3, as DNA: TGCAGTGCTGCGACTAGCGGGAAGATGGAGACCCAGTACTTC.

CDR3 sequence reads: CASSPSVGGKGVYEQYF. CDR3 DNA: TGCGCCAGCAGCCCATCGGTAGGGGGCAAAGGGGTCTACGAGCAGTACTTC. The chain combines TRBV4-3 with TRBJ2-7; TRBD1 aligns across 7 bases. The CDR3 is 17 residues long. Trimming removed 4 bases from V and 3 bases from J; junction bases left unmatched: 15. The V gene's germline CDR1 is LGHNA and CDR2 YSLEER.

This clonotype came up many times. The chain joins TRBV11-3 to TRBJ2-3; no definite D call. The V end lost 0 bases, the J end lost 1 base, and 5 bases lay between the germline ends. Germline V gene sequence: CDR1 SGHNT, CDR2 YENEEA. This CDR3 contains 14 residues. CDR3 region: CASSLDLGTDTQYF. The CDR3 DNA reads TGTGCCAGCAGCTTAGATTTAGGCACAGATACGCAGTATTTT.

This chain links TRBV20-1 with TRBJ2-7; 7 bases map to TRBD1. The germline V gene has CDR1 DFQATT and CDR2 SNEGSKA (reference sequence). The V gene end was trimmed by 0 bases and the J gene end by 1 base; junction bases not matched to a gene: 3. The CDR3 runs to 14 residues. The CDR3 DNA reads TGCAGTGCTAGAGAAGGGGGACAGTCCTACGAGCAGTACTTC. It translates to CSAREGGQSYEQYF.

This clonotype was seen at least ten times. In DNA form, the CDR3 reads TGCGCCAGCAGCTTCGCTAGCGGGACCTACGAGCAGTACTTC. The encoded protein is CASSFASGTYEQYF. This chain uses TRBV5-1 with TRBJ2-7; 9 bases align to TRBD2. The CDR3 runs 14 residues. The germline V gene has CDR1 SGHRS and CDR2 YFSETQ. Trimming at V came to 2 bases and at J to 2 bases, leaving 2 bases not matched to a gene.

Many counts were recorded for this clonotype. This chain uses TRBV28 with TRBJ2-5; maybe TRBD1 (6 bases). Trimming removed 10 bases from V and 5 bases from J, with 14 bases in between. The CDR3 is made up of 12 amino acids. From germline, CDR1 is MDHEN and CDR2 SYDVKM. DNA for the CDR3: TGTGCCACGGCAGGGGCCCCGGAGACCCAGTACTTC. This codes for CATAGAPETQYF. Full variable domain (rest looked up from reference TRBV28 and TRBJ2-5): DVKVTQSSRYLVKRTGEKVFLECVQDMDHENMFWYRQDPGLGLRLIYFSYDVKMKEKGDIPEGYSVSREKKERFSLILESASTNQTSMYLCATAGAPETQYFGPGTRLLVL.

This clonotype showed up just a few times. The chain employs TRBV20-1 and TRBJ2-2; the D is unclear. The CDR3 totals 15 residues. Germline CDR1 is DFQATT and CDR2 is SNEGSKA (reference sequence). The germline V and J ends were trimmed by 2 bases and 2 bases, with 12 bases remaining between them. CDR3 in DNA: TGCAGTGCTAGACCGATCATCCCAAACACCGGGGAGCTGTTTTTT. Protein sequence: CSARPIIPNTGELFF.

This clonotype was seen at least ten times. This rearrangement joins TRBV7-6 to TRBJ2-1; weak D call: TRBD1 (6 bases). The CDR3 runs 18 residues. Germline V CDR1 and CDR2: SGHVS, FNYEAQ. Deletions cut 2 bases from V and 4 bases from J, with 21 bases between. The chain's CDR3 is CASSLKTPRTAEYNEQFF. The CDR3 DNA is TGTGCCAGCAGCTTAAAAACCCCTCGGACAGCGGAATACAATGAGCAGTTCTTC.

This clonotype was recorded many times. The CDR3 region is CAWSVVIEQYF. The CDR3 coding sequence is TGTGCCTGGAGTGTAGTAATCGAGCAGTACTTC. The V gene is TRBV30, the J gene TRBJ2-7; D gene ambiguous. Germline CDR1 GTSNPN, CDR2 SVGIG (reference sequence). V lost 0 bases to trimming and J lost 6 bases, with 6 bases between them. CDR3 length equals 11 residues.

This clonotype has only a few counts. The V and J genes are TRBV28 and TRBJ2-2, with TRBD2 matching 7 bases. CDR1 is MDHEN, CDR2 SYDVKM, per germline. The CDR3 totals 15 residues. V gave up 3 bases and J gave up 5 bases; unmatched junction bases: 6. In nucleotides, the CDR3 is TGTGCCAGCAGTTTGGGCGGGGGTGGTACCGGGGAGCTGTTTTTT. Amino acids: CASSLGGGGTGELFF.

This chain uses TRBV19 with TRBJ2-3; D perhaps matches TRBD2 (6 bases). CDR3 length: 15 residues. CDR1 is LNHDA and CDR2 is SQIVND in the germline V gene (reference sequence). Trimming shortened V by 9 bases and J by 0 bases, and 16 bases separated the two germline ends. The DNA of the CDR3 is TGTGCCAGCCACGTGGGTAGCGGAAGCACAGATACGCAGTATTTT. Translation: CASHVGSGSTDTQYF.

This clonotype turned up a few times. The chain recombines TRBV6-1 with TRBJ1-1; TRBD1 matches at 7 bases. Per germline, CDR1 MNHNS and CDR2 SASEGT. J gave up 11 bases and V 3 bases, and 12 bases lay outside the gene matches. This CDR3 spans 14 amino acids. The CDR3 region is CASSDPGGPSFAFF. CDR3 sequence (DNA): TGTGCCAGCAGTGACCCAGGGGGTCCGAGTTTTGCTTTCTTT.

This clonotype was seen at least ten times. The chain carries TRBV11-2 and TRBJ2-1; 9 nucleotides align to TRBD1. With V trimmed by 1 base and J by 9 bases, 7 bases remained unmatched. The CDR3 contains 15 residues. Germline V lookup: CDR1 SGHAT, CDR2 FQNNGV. The CDR3 spells CASSLAGTGLLEQFF. In nucleotides, the CDR3 is TGTGCCAGCAGCTTAGCTGGGACAGGGTTACTTGAGCAGTTCTTC. The variable domain in full, with the rest retrieved from reference TRBV11-2 and TRBJ2-1, is EAGVAQSPRYKIIEKRQSVAFWCNPISGHATLYWYQQILGQGPKLLIQFQNNGVVDDSQLPKDRFSAERLKGVDSTLKIQPAKLEDSAVYLCASSLAGTGLLEQFFGPGTRLTVL.

This clonotype was found many times. V gene TRBV18 combines with J gene TRBJ2-7, with TRBD2 matching 7 bases. The length of the CDR3 is 16 residues. V gave up 2 bases and J gave up 0 bases; unmatched junction bases: 7. Germline V gene sequence: CDR1 KGHSH, CDR2 LQKENI. CDR3 protein: CASSPVSSGTSYEQYF. The CDR3 DNA reads as TGTGCCAGCTCACCAGTGTCTAGCGGAACCTCCTACGAGCAGTACTTC.

This clonotype has just a few counts. The rearrangement joins TRBV15 to TRBJ2-7; tentative D call: TRBD1 (6 bases). V shed 3 bases and J shed 3 bases, with 12 bases lying between them. This CDR3 contains 14 residues. In germline, CDR1 is LNHNV, CDR2 YYDKDF (reference sequence). CDR3 loop: CATSSKGEDYEQYF. The CDR3 DNA sequence: TGTGCCACCAGCAGCAAGGGGGAAGACTACGAGCAGTACTTC.

This clonotype was seen ten or more times. The rearrangement joins TRBV12-3 or TRBV12-4 to TRBJ1-2; 7 bases are a match to TRBD1. CDR3 size: 14 residues. Trimming took 6 bases from V and 8 from J; bases not matched to a gene: 12. The CDR3 nucleotides read TGTGCCAGCAGACGTAACAGGGGAGGACTCGGCTACACCTTC. Its protein product is CASRRNRGGLGYTF.

There are a few counts of this clonotype. The rearrangement links TRBV29-1 to TRBJ2-7, with TRBD1 identical over 7 bases. The germline CDR1 and CDR2 sequences are SQVTM and ANQGSEA. The CDR3 consists of 13 residues. The ends lost 1 base at V and 2 bases at J; junction bases unmatched: 2. The CDR3 sequence: CSVEATGAYEQYF. The CDR3 DNA reads as TGCAGCGTTGAAGCCACAGGGGCCTACGAGCAGTACTTC.